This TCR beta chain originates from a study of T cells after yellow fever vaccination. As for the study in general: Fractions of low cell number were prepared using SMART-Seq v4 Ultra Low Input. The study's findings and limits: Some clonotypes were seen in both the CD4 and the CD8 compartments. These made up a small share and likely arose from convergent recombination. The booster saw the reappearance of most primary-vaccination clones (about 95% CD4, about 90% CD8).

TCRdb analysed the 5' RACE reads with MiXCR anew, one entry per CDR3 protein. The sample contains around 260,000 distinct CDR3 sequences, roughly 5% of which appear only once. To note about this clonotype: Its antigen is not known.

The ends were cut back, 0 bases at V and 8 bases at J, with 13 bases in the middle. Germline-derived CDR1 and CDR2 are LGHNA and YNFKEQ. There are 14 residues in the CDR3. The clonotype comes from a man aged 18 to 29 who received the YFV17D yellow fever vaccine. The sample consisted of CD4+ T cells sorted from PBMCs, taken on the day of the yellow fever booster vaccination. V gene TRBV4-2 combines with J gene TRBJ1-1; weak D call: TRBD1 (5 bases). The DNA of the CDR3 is TGTGCCAGCAGCCAAGATGGAGGGGAGACAGAAGCTTTCTTT. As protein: CASSQDGGETEAFF.